Each of the 10 T cell receptor beta chains below was sequenced from the same sample in a study of control samples from healthy donors and cancer patients. Profiled with immunoSEQ multiplex PCR; TCRdb holds only in-frame clones, not every one. The sample has 90,000 to 150,000 clones; about 91% are singletons. The sample was blood. All receptors derive from a man aged 35 to 55 in good health.

The genes are TRBV6-6 and TRBJ1-1; D not resolved. Trimming took 2 bases from V and 1 from J, leaving 8 bases between them. In germline, CDR1 is MNHNY, CDR2 SVGAGI (reference sequence). The CDR3 covers 14 residues. The CDR3 DNA reads TGTGCCAGCAGTTACACCATTGGGAACACTGAAGCTTTCTTT. It is translated as CASSYTIGNTEAFF.

This rearrangement joins TRBV14 to TRBJ1-6; D gene ambiguous. V lost 0 bases and J 2 bases, leaving 8 bases between the germline ends. This CDR3 has 16 amino acids. Per germline, CDR1 SGHDN and CDR2 FVKESK. CDR3 DNA: TGTGCCAGCAGCCAAGAGATAATACCCTATAATTCACCCCTCCACTTT. Amino acids: CASSQEIIPYNSPLHF. Using reference TRBV14 and TRBJ1-6 for the parts outside the CDR3, the full variable domain is EAGVTQFPSHSVIEKGQTVTLRCDPISGHDNLYWYRRVMGKEIKFLLHFVKESKQDESGMPNNRFLAERTGGTYSTLKVQPAELEDSGVYFCASSQEIIPYNSPLHFGNGTRLTVT.

The rearrangement links TRBV25-1 to TRBJ2-5; 9 bases are shared with TRBD1. Trimming at V came to 5 bases and at J to 5 bases, leaving 12 bases not matched to a gene. Germline V CDR1 and CDR2: MGHDK, SYGVNS. The CDR3 is 16 amino acids. The CDR3 DNA is TGTGCCAGCAGTATTTCGTCCGGGACAGGGCTTGAGACCCAGTACTTC. It specifies CASSISSGTGLETQYF.

CDR3 bases: TGTGCCAGCAGCTTTGACGGGGGGCCGGACGAGCAGTACTTC. This gives the protein CASSFDGGPDEQYF. The chain employs TRBV7-9 and TRBJ2-7; maybe TRBD2 (7 bases). CDR3 length equals 14 residues. Germline-derived CDR1 and CDR2 are SEHNR and FQNEAQ (reference sequence). The V end lost 3 bases, the J end lost 5 bases, and 14 bases lay between the germline ends.

CDR3 nucleotide sequence: TGTGCCAGCAGTGAACAACAGCCCCCCTATGGCTACACCTTC. Residues: CASSEQQPPYGYTF. This chain links TRBV25-1 with TRBJ1-2; D uncertain. There are 14 residues in the CDR3. V lost 2 bases and J lost 4, with 11 bases in between. Germline lookup yields CDR1 MGHDK and CDR2 SYGVNS.

The chain has TRBV9 and TRBJ1-1, with D maybe TRBD1 (5 bases). CDR1 and CDR2 (germline): SGDLS, YYNGEE. The CDR3 extends over 15 amino acids. V was clipped by 2 bases and J by 1 base, with 12 bases between them. The CDR3 loop reads CASSVLQGGNTEAFF. The CDR3 region has the DNA TGTGCCAGCAGCGTCCTTCAGGGAGGGAACACTGAAGCTTTCTTT. Combining the CDR3 with reference TRBV9 and TRBJ1-1 gives the whole variable domain DSGVTQTPKHLITATGQRVTLRCSPRSGDLSVYWYQQSLDQGLQFLIQYYNGEERAKGNILERFSAQQFPDLHSELNLSSLELGDSALYFCASSVLQGGNTEAFFGQGTRLTVV.

The chain is built from TRBV4-3 and TRBJ2-3; D is unresolved. There are 13 residues in the CDR3. V was clipped by 4 bases and J by 2 bases, with 7 bases between them. Germline CDR1 LGHNA, CDR2 YSLEER. CDR3 nucleotide sequence: TGCGCCAGCAGCCCCGGCAACACAGATACGCAGTATTTT. Translation: CASSPGNTDTQYF.

This clone was seen a single time. The chain uses TRBV3-1 (or the pseudogene TRBV3-2) and TRBJ2-3; possibly TRBD2 for D (7 bases). Germline V gene data show CDR1 as LGHDT and CDR2 as YNNKEL (reference sequence). This CDR3 contains 16 residues. V was shortened by 5 bases and J by 2 bases, with 17 bases between the two germline ends. CDR3 sequence reads: CASSNRWEGDTDTQYF. The CDR3 bases are TGTGCCAGCAGCAATCGATGGGAGGGGGACACAGATACGCAGTATTTT.

The V and J genes are TRBV23-1 and TRBJ2-7; weak D call: TRBD2 (7 bases). TRBV23-1 is an open reading frame whose function is uncertain. The length of the CDR3 is 16 residues. Trimming left V 0 bases short and J 5 bases short, with 17 bases between. The CDR3 DNA follows: TGCGCCAGCAGTCAATCGAGGAGGGGGACTACTGACGAGCAGTACTTC. The encoded protein is CASSQSRRGTTDEQYF.

The V call is TRBV24-1, the J call TRBJ2-1; 7 nucleotides agree with TRBD2. The germline V gene has CDR1 KGHDR and CDR2 SFDVKD. Trimming cost V 5 bases and J 2 bases; bases outside gene matches: 2. This CDR3 is 14 amino acids long. This CDR3 reads CATSVRGAYNEQFF. CDR3 nucleotide sequence: TGTGCCACCAGTGTTCGGGGGGCCTACAATGAGCAGTTCTTC.